This entry describes one T cell receptor beta chain. Its antigen remains unidentified. Base qualities are missing; no much larger clone stands one base away. Because the library targeted delta chains, this beta chain is an off-target read whose size means little. This specimen comes from a study of gammadelta T cells during hepatitis C antiviral therapy (dated by TCRdb to the late 2010s). In the study overall: About 40% of the ten longitudinal patients had ALT/AST above normal, and no patient had developed liver cirrhosis. Most donors were sorted as CD14-/CD19- gammadelta T cells, while one healthy control group was sorted as CD45+/CD3+ gammadelta T cells. Around 13 additional chronic hepatitis C patients were sampled at a single time point during DAA treatment. Longitudinal patients gave blood at therapy start, therapy weeks 1 and 4, follow-up week 12, and one year after treatment cessation. The study profiled peripheral blood gammadelta TCR repertoires of chronic hepatitis C patients before, during and after direct-acting antiviral therapy, alongside healthy controls.

Interpreted using the paper, the time point label stands for: DAA therapy start (baseline). The treatment or condition label, as the study defines it: sofosbuvir plus ledipasvir, interferon-free. All hepatitis C patients had persistent HCV genotype 1 infection and none had developed liver cirrhosis. Treatment was interferon-free, consisting of sofosbuvir plus ledipasvir for 8 weeks, although some of the single-timepoint patients were treated for 12 weeks. Every patient reached a sustained virological response; at therapy week 4, about 65% of the ten patients were HCV RNA-negative and the remaining patients were below 20 IU/mL. Peripheral blood mononuclear cells were isolated and then cryopreserved for later analysis. TRG and TRD CDR3 amplicons were generated according to previously described methods, with about 25-32 PCR cycles applied. The RNeasy mini kit was used to extract mRNA from sorted cells, and the extracted mRNA was used for cDNA synthesis. Each run multiplexed 96 samples, which were barcoded with Nextera XT indices. Libraries were sequenced on an Illumina MiSeq using 500-cycle paired-end chemistry with around 21% PhiX spike-in. Under the source paper's analysis protocol: ea-utils was used to process raw fastq files, and IMGT/HighV-QUEST was used to annotate reads. Only productive reads were retained, and each clonotype was defined by CDR3 amino acid sequence. Shannon diversity indices were calculated with the R vegan package. Morisita-Horn similarity between timepoints was computed using VDJtools and TcR. Clones were called with MiXCR by TCRdb after fastp trimmed the public reads at Q25, and only in-frame beta chains were retained. Rows merge per CDR3 protein into single entries with the most common DNA and genes. TCRdb's processing, not the authors', yielded these V and J calls. The table of this sample itemizes over 5 distinct CDR3 sequences.

General study outcomes and caveats: Only blood was sampled, so liver TCR repertoires might be more affected by HCV clearance. Patients with liver cirrhosis might show more pronounced TCR repertoire changes during DAA therapy; this was not studied. The peripheral TRG and TRD repertoires of chronic hepatitis C patients appeared to be similar to healthy donor repertoires in complexity and clonal composition. gammadelta TCR repertoires appeared to remain largely stable during antiviral therapy and for up to one year after viral clearance.

The clonotype originates from an adult with chronic hepatitis C. Sequences were derived from gamma-delta T cells from peripheral blood, sampled from a patient treated with direct-acting antivirals.

The nucleotides are TGCGCCAGCAGCTTGGGAGGGGGCGCGTGGGAGACCCAGTACTTC. The translation is CASSLGGGAWETQYF. Rearrangement joined TRBV5-1 to TRBJ2-5; TRBD1 lines up with 7 middle nucleotides. Based on the germline V gene, the CDR1 and CDR2 sequences are SGHRS and YFSETQ. The CDR3 starts with the cysteine, ends with the phenylalanine, and has 15 residues. Only the CDR3 region is kept as DNA, spanning 45 bases read in frame from base 1. V is cut back by 0 bases and J by 5 bases, with 7 bases in the junction unmatched.